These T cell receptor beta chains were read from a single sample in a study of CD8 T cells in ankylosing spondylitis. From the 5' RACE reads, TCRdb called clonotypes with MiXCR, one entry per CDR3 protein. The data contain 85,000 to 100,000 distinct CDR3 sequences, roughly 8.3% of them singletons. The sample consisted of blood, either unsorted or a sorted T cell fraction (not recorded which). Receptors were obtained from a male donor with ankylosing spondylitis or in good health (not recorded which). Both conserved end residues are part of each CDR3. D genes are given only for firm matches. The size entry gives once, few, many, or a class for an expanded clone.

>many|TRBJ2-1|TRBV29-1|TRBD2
TGCAGCGTTGACGGGGGGCGGCGGGAGGGAAAATGGAACGGACTAAACTACAATGAGCAGTTCTTC
CSVDGGRREGKWNGLNYNEQFF
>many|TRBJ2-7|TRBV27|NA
TGTGCCAGCAGTTTATCGTCCTCGGTCGAGCAGTACTTC
CASSLSSSVEQYF
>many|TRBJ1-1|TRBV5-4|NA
TGTGCCAGCAACTTGGGGGGGCTGAACACTGAAGCTTTCTTT
CASNLGGLNTEAFF
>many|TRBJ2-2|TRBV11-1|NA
TGTGCCAGCAGTAAGGACAGAGCGAACACCGGGGAGCTGTTTTTT
CASSKDRANTGELFF
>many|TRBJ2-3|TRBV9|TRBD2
TGTGCCAGCAGCGTTGACAGCGGGAGTAACACAGATACGCAGTATTTT
CASSVDSGSNTDTQYF
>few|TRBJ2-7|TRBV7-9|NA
TGTGCCAGCAGCTTAGTCGACCGGGGGCCCTACGAGCAGTACTTC
CASSLVDRGPYEQYF
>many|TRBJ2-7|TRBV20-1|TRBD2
TGCAGTGCTAAACAAAGCGGGGGTTCCTACCTCTCCTACGAGCAGTACTTC
CSAKQSGGSYLSYEQYF
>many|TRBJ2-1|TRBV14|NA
TGTGCCAGCAGCCAACAACAACTAGAACGAAACAGTGAGCAGTTCTTC
CASSQQQLERNSEQFF
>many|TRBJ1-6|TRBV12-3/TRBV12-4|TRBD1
TGTGCCAGCAGCTCCGGGACAGGGGGCAATTCACCCCTCCACTTT
CASSSGTGGNSPLHF
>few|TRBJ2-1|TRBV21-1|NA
TGTGCCAGCAGCAAAGTCCGCGGGGGGGCGGACTACAATGAGCAGTTCTTC
CASSKVRGGADYNEQFF